Below, one T cell receptor (beta chain) is given with its context. Sequencing was performed with immunoSEQ multiplex PCR; in TCRdb, only in-frame clones are kept and a portion is missing. Of tens of thousands of clones detected, around 80% appear once; the ten largest clones hold approximately 33%. V dropped 3 bases and J dropped 5 bases, with 14 bases sitting between them. Germline assignment: CDR1 MNHEY and CDR2 SMNVEV (reference sequence). The CDR3 sequence is 14 residues long. This record belongs to a study of T cells in localized non-small cell lung cancer. The starting material was peripheral blood, obtained before any cancer treatment. This receptor was obtained from a male donor at least 60 years old with stage II squamous cell lung carcinoma. The chain uses TRBV27 and TRBJ2-7, with a possible D match to TRBD1 (8 bases). CDR3 amino acids: CASSLRQGRDEQYF. For the CDR3, the DNA is TGTGCCAGCAGTTTGAGACAGGGGAGGGACGAGCAGTACTTC.